The table lists the clone carrying this TCR beta chain with a few counts. The CDR3 is 16 residues long. V lost 6 bases, J lost 4 bases, and 22 bases lay in between. CDR1 and CDR2 (germline): MNHNY, SVGAGI (reference sequence). The use of a sample-barcoded 5' primer and a J-beta primer mix characterized a second PCR of roughly 7 to 11 cycles. Paired-end reads containing CDR3 totaled no fewer than 2.5 million for each sample. TCRdb used MiXCR to reprocess the 5' RACE reads, holding one entry per CDR3 protein. The sample contains around 900,000 distinct CDR3 sequences, 51% of which appear only once. The source of the sample is a study of blood T cells in healthy people across ages.

The TCR sequence derives from a woman aged 55-70 years in good health. V gene TRBV6-6 combines with J gene TRBJ2-7; D might be TRBD1 (6 bases). Sequenced sample: blood. For the CDR3, the DNA is TGTGCCAGCAGCCGTACAGGGAGCTTTGGGGGATACGAGCAGTACTTC. Translated: CASSRTGSFGGYEQYF.